The 13 T cell receptor beta chains below all came from one sample that was sequenced in a study of early T cells in non-severe SARS-CoV-2 infection. TCRdb recomputed calls from the 5' RACE reads with MiXCR, one row per CDR3 protein. The data show some 75,000 distinct CDR3 sequences, about 13% seen once. The specimen was whole blood. Receptor source: an adult who was a healthcare worker with PCR-confirmed SARS-CoV-2 infection or an uninfected control (not recorded which).

The chain couples TRBV5-5 to TRBJ1-2, with D possibly matching TRBD1 (5 bases). This CDR3 is built from 14 residues. Germline CDR1 SGHKS, CDR2 YYEKEE (reference sequence). The V and J ends lost 4 bases and 0 bases respectively, with 10 bases between them. DNA of the CDR3: TGTGCCAGCAGCCCCTTACAGGCTAACTATGGCTACACCTTC. Its protein product is CASSPLQANYGYTF. Together with reference TRBV5-5 and TRBJ1-2, the CDR3 gives the full variable domain: DAGVTQSPTHLIKTRGQQVTLRCSPISGHKSVSWYQQVLGQGPQFIFQYYEKEERGRGNFPDRFSARQFPNYSSELNVNALLLGDSALYLCASSPLQANYGYTFGSGTRLTVV.

Only a few counts were recorded for this clonotype. This sequence joins TRBV10-1 and TRBJ1-1, with D possibly matching TRBD1 (5 bases). Trimming left V 5 bases short and J 4 bases short, with 11 bases between. The germline V gene encodes CDR1 WNHNN and CDR2 SYGVQD (reference sequence). The CDR3 runs 13 residues. CDR3 residues: CASSNPQGTEAFF. The CDR3 coding sequence is TGCGCCAGCAGTAATCCGCAGGGCACTGAAGCTTTCTTT.

The chain joins TRBV2 to TRBJ2-1, with 15 bases identical to TRBD2. J was trimmed by 9 bases and V by 5 bases; bases with no gene match: 8. This CDR3 is 16 amino acids long. CDR1 SNHLY and CDR2 FYNNEI come from the germline V gene. CDR3 nucleotides: TGTGCCAGCAGTCGCTGGACTAGCGGGGGGGCAACTGAGCAGTTCTTC. It translates to CASSRWTSGGATEQFF.

This clonotype was seen ten or more times. The chain has TRBV20-1 and TRBJ2-3; the D call may be TRBD1 or TRBD2 (7 bases each). Germline-derived CDR1 and CDR2 are DFQATT and SNEGSKA (reference sequence). With 1 base removed from V and 1 base from J, the gap between germline ends came to 12 bases. There are 15 residues in the CDR3. CDR3 in amino acids: CSARVQGGRTDTQYF. The CDR3 DNA reads TGCAGTGCTAGAGTCCAGGGGGGGCGCACAGATACGCAGTATTTT.

Many counts were recorded for this clonotype. The CDR3, as DNA: TGTGCCAGCAGCCTCTCGCGGACCGGGACCGCGAACACCGGGGAGCTGTTTTTT. Its protein product is CASSLSRTGTANTGELFF. This chain connects TRBV5-4 to TRBJ2-2; D might be TRBD1 or TRBD2, each matching 5 bases. From germline, CDR1 is SGHNT and CDR2 YYREEE (reference sequence). V gave up 4 bases and J gave up 0 bases, with 19 bases separating them. This CDR3 is built from 18 residues.

This clonotype appeared many times. This chain links TRBV7-9 with TRBJ2-5; TRBD2 matches at 8 bases. The CDR3 length is 16 residues. Germline trimming cut 6 bases from V and 5 bases from J; bases unmatched to any gene: 14. Germline-derived CDR1 and CDR2 are SEHNR and FQNEAQ (reference sequence). CDR3 residues: CASRPGTRFPGETQYF. CDR3 sequence (DNA): TGTGCCAGCAGACCCGGGACTAGGTTCCCCGGGGAGACCCAGTACTTC.

This clonotype was detected many times. The rearrangement links TRBV20-1 to TRBJ1-2; D is undetermined. CDR1 is DFQATT, CDR2 SNEGSKA, per germline (reference sequence). V gave up 3 bases and J gave up 10 bases, with 12 bases separating them. The CDR3 length is 11 residues. For the CDR3, the DNA is TGCAGTGCTAGGAGTGGGGTAGTCTACACCTTC. Amino acids: CSARSGVVYTF.

The gene calls are TRBV6-5 and TRBJ2-2; possibly TRBD2 for D (7 bases). This CDR3 is 16 amino acids long. The V end was cut by 7 bases, the J end by 2 bases, with 17 bases between. CDR1 and CDR2 from the germline V gene are MNHEY and SVGAGI. The CDR3 protein is CASTRGGLPNTGELFF. The CDR3 DNA reads as TGTGCCAGCACGAGGGGGGGACTACCCAACACCGGGGAGCTGTTTTTT.

This clonotype was counted a few times. The chain recombines TRBV6-6 with TRBJ2-7; unclear D gene. CDR3 length equals 14 residues. Germline V gives CDR1 MNHNY, CDR2 SVGAGI (reference sequence). The germline V and J ends were trimmed by 2 bases and 1 base, with 9 bases remaining between them. CDR3 in amino acids: CASSYLLSSYEQYF. DNA of the CDR3: TGTGCCAGCAGTTACCTGTTGTCGTCCTACGAGCAGTACTTC.

This clonotype was detected a few times. V usage is TRBV10-3 and J usage is TRBJ1-6; perhaps TRBD1 as D (6 bases). The CDR3 is made up of 14 amino acids. The germline CDR1 and CDR2 sequences are ENHRY and SYGVKD. Trimming took off 4 bases at V and 13 bases at J, with 17 bases between the two ends. In DNA, the CDR3 is TGTGCCATCAGTGCTAGGACAGTCGGAGGTCCCCTCCACTTT. Its protein product is CAISARTVGGPLHF.

The chain recombines TRBV24-1 with TRBJ2-2; D perhaps matches TRBD1 (5 bases). This CDR3 is built from 15 residues. Between the trimmed V and J ends, which lost 2 bases and 4 bases, there was a span of 10 bases. Germline-derived CDR1 and CDR2 are KGHDR and SFDVKD. The CDR3 protein is CATSDSSRATGELFF. In DNA, the CDR3 is TGTGCCACCAGTGATTCTTCCAGGGCCACCGGGGAGCTGTTTTTT.

This clonotype appeared a few times. This chain joins TRBV2 and TRBJ2-5; TRBD2 matches 8 bases. Germline loops: CDR1 SNHLY, CDR2 FYNNEI. This CDR3 contains 14 residues. V shed 4 bases, J shed 3 bases, and the junction held 4 bases outside the gene matches. CDR3 sequence reads: CASSGRRGEETQYF. As DNA, the CDR3 is TGTGCCAGCAGTGGAAGGCGGGGGGAAGAGACCCAGTACTTC.

The V call is TRBV9, the J call TRBJ1-2; D unclear. The CDR3 consists of 15 residues. Deletions cut 4 bases from V and 4 bases from J, with 17 bases between. In germline, CDR1 is SGDLS, CDR2 YYNGEE. This CDR3 reads CASSPEAGGAYGYTF. DNA of the CDR3: TGTGCCAGCAGCCCAGAAGCAGGTGGAGCCTATGGCTACACCTTC.